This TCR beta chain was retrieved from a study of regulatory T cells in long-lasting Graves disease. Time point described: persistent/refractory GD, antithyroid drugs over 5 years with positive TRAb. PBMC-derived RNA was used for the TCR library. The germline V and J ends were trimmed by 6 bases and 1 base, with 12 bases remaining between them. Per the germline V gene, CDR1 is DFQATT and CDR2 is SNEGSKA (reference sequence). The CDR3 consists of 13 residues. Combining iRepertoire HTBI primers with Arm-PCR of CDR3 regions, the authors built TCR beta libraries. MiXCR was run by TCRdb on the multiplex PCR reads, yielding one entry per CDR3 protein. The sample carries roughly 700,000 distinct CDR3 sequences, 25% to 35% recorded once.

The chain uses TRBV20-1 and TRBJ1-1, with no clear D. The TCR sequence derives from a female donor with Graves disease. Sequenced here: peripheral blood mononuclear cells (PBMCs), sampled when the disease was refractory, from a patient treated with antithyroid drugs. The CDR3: CSAIWAGNTEAFF. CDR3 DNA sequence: TGCAGTGCGATCTGGGCGGGGAACACTGAAGCTTTCTTT.